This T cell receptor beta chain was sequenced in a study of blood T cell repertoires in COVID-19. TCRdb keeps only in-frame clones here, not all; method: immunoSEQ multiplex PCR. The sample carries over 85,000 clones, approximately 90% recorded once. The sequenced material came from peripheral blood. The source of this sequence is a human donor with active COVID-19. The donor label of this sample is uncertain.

The CDR3 loop reads CASSAERTSGEQYF. The CDR3, as DNA: TGTGCCAGCAGTGCCGAGCGGACCTCTGGCGAGCAGTACTTC. This chain links TRBV2 with TRBJ2-7; tentatively, D is TRBD2 (5 bases). Between the trimmed V and J ends, which lost 4 bases and 6 bases, there was a span of 16 bases. This CDR3 has 14 residues. From germline, CDR1 is SNHLY and CDR2 FYNNEI. Filled out from reference TRBV2 and TRBJ2-7, the complete variable domain reads EPEVTQTPSHQVTQMGQEVILRCVPISNHLYFYWYRQILGQKVEFLVSFYNNEISEKSEIFDDQFSVERPDGSNFTLKIRSTKLEDSAMYFCASSAERTSGEQYFGPGTRLTVT.